The source of this T cell receptor (beta chain) is a study of OX40 agonist ivuxolimab in advanced cancers. For context, the study as a whole: Ivuxolimab was an agonistic, fully human IgG2 monoclonal antibody directed against OX40 (CD134), a costimulatory receptor. Intravenous ivuxolimab was administered to patients every 2 weeks at six dose levels: 0.01, 0.1, 0.3, 1.5, 3 and 10 mg/kg. Of the approximately 50 dose-escalation patients, hepatocellular carcinoma was present in roughly 19, melanoma in around 15, renal cell carcinoma in 9 and head and neck cancer in 9. In the dose-escalation cohort, around four fifths of patients were male, and the mean age was approximately 64 years, with a range of about 20 to 79. Prior anti-PD-1, anti-PD-L1 or anti-CTLA-4 therapy was permitted, and 40% to 50% of dose-escalation patients had received checkpoint inhibitors. Three dose-escalation patients achieved partial responses, one with hepatocellular carcinoma and two with cutaneous melanoma. Peripheral TCRbeta sequencing was intended to test whether TCR sequence diversity was altered and clonal T-cell expansion was caused by ivuxolimab. The paper reports the monotherapy dose-escalation portion (N of about 50 patients) of the phase I ivuxolimab trial.

A word on this clone: This receptor's antigen is unknown. No much larger clone is present one base from it, and per-base qualities are unavailable.

For sequencing of the TCRbeta CDR3 region, genomic DNA was extracted from the sorted cells. The immunoSEQ Assay was used for sequencing of TCRbeta CDR3 regions. This is the immuneACCESS table as TCRdb keeps it, with only in-frame sequences that have V and J called. A part of the clones is gone; compared with another copy, unresolved V genes explain less than half, and the rest is unexplained. For this sample the table gives some 69,000 clones, of which 90% were detected only once. Of the sample, roughly 0.55% falls within the top ten clones. Here is what the overall study found, with its caveats: Clonal expansion of both CD4+ and CD8+ blood T cells was observed from baseline to week 6 at doses 0.1 to 3.0 mg/kg. On average, CD8+ T cells showed more expanded clones than CD4+ T cells after ivuxolimab. In the 0.1-3.0 mg/kg groups, partial responders were among the patients with the lowest normalized peripheral clonal expansion, particularly in CD8+ T cells. Antigen specificity was not determined for the clonally expanded peripheral T cells. Low levels of normalized T-cell clonal expansion were also seen in some nonresponding patients.

The trial excluded patients who had a history of autoimmune disease or who were on systemic immunosuppression. In every dose cohort, peripheral blood was drawn for TCR sequencing at baseline, cycle 4 day 1, and cycle 7 day 1. Samples came from an open-label, multicenter, first-in-human phase I dose-escalation trial of ivuxolimab. The trial enrolled adults with locally advanced or metastatic head and neck squamous cell, hepatocellular, melanoma or renal cell carcinoma. Before TCR sequencing, CD4+ and CD8+ T cells were separately sorted from peripheral blood. CDR1 and CDR2 (SGHNT, YYREEE) derive from the germline V gene (reference sequence). The CDR3 runs 14 residues from the cysteine to the phenylalanine. CDR3 DNA only is kept here, 42 bases in frame from base 1. V has 3 bases trimmed and J has 4 bases trimmed; junction bases matching no gene number 4.

The input for sequencing was CD4+ or CD8+ T cells sorted from blood, taken in a trial of the OX40 agonist ivuxolimab. The chain joins TRBV5-4 to TRBJ1-2; 9 nucleotides in the junction match TRBD1. The sequence came from an adult with an advanced solid tumor such as melanoma, head and neck, liver or kidney cancer. The bases are TGTGCCAGCAGCTACGGGACAGGGATCTATGGCTACACCTTC. It translates as CASSYGTGIYGYTF.